Shown below are 31 T cell receptor beta chains from a single sample sequenced in a study of cytomegalovirus exposure and HLA in healthy donors. The PCR had 60 Vbeta and 13 Jbeta primers. TCRdb keeps only in-frame clones here, not all; method: immunoSEQ multiplex PCR. The profile shows about 82,000 clones, around 80% of them singletons. The sample was PBMCs. All receptors come from a human donor in good health.

This clone was observed a single time. CDR3 residues: CASSFNSAYGYTF. The CDR3 nucleotides read TGTGCCAGCAGTTTTAACAGTGCATATGGCTACACCTTC. The chain uses TRBV6-5 and TRBJ1-2; D not certain. The V end lost 4 bases, the J end lost 5 bases, and 11 bases lay between the germline ends. This CDR3 has 13 amino acids. The V gene's germline CDR1 is MNHEY and CDR2 SVGAGI.

The chain has TRBV5-1 and TRBJ1-4; 8 bases match TRBD1. V was clipped by 5 bases and J by 7 bases; unmatched bases: 7. CDR1 and CDR2 (germline): SGHRS, YFSETQ. The length of the CDR3 is 14 residues. This chain's CDR3 is CASRFSGGGEKLFF. In DNA, the CDR3 is TGCGCCAGCAGATTTTCAGGGGGCGGTGAAAAACTGTTTTTT. The complete variable domain, with remaining parts taken from reference TRBV5-1 and TRBJ1-4, reads KAGVTQTPRYLIKTRGQQVTLSCSPISGHRSVSWYQQTPGQGLQFLFEYFSETQRNKGNFPGRFSGRQFSNSRSEMNVSTLELGDSALYLCASRFSGGGEKLFFGSGTQLSVL.

The chain has TRBV11-2 and TRBJ2-1; 9 nucleotides agree with TRBD2. This CDR3 is 16 amino acids long. V was pared by 5 bases and J by 8 bases, with 13 bases of the junction left unmatched. Per germline, CDR1 SGHAT and CDR2 FQNNGV. CDR3 DNA: TGTGCCAGCAGCCCCTCTCCGGGCGGGGGGGTGTATGAGCAGTTCTTC. It specifies CASSPSPGGGVYEQFF. The full variable domain, its missing parts supplied by reference TRBV11-2 and TRBJ2-1, is EAGVAQSPRYKIIEKRQSVAFWCNPISGHATLYWYQQILGQGPKLLIQFQNNGVVDDSQLPKDRFSAERLKGVDSTLKIQPAKLEDSAVYLCASSPSPGGGVYEQFFGPGTRLTVL.

This clone was observed a few times. CDR3 loop: CASTPTGGTTGELFF. CDR3 in DNA: TGTGCCAGTACCCCCACAGGGGGGACCACCGGGGAGCTGTTTTTT. The chain combines TRBV19 with TRBJ2-2, with 8 nucleotides matching TRBD1. This CDR3 region has 15 residues. Per the germline V gene, CDR1 is LNHDA and CDR2 is SQIVND (reference sequence). Trimming removed 7 bases from V and 4 bases from J; junction bases left unmatched: 8.

The rearrangement joins TRBV5-1 to TRBJ2-7; D gene ambiguous. Germline CDR1 SGHRS, CDR2 YFSETQ. V was clipped by 2 bases and J by 2 bases, with 8 bases between them. The CDR3 covers 13 residues. CDR3 DNA: TGCGCCAGCAGCTTTACATTCGCCTACGAGCAGTACTTC. Protein product: CASSFTFAYEQYF.

This sequence joins TRBV29-1 and TRBJ1-5; 7 nucleotides line up with TRBD1. Germline V gene sequence: CDR1 SQVTM, CDR2 ANQGSEA. J was trimmed by 5 bases and V by 5 bases; bases with no gene match: 6. The length of the CDR3 is 13 residues. The CDR3 loop reads CSVRQGGDQPQHF. As DNA, the CDR3 is TGCAGCGTTAGACAGGGAGGCGATCAGCCCCAGCATTTT.

This chain uses TRBV5-1 with TRBJ2-3; possibly TRBD1 for D (7 bases). CDR3 length: 16 amino acids. Germline V gene sequence: CDR1 SGHRS, CDR2 YFSETQ. V gave up 4 bases and J gave up 2 bases, with 17 bases separating them. As DNA, the CDR3 is TGCGCCAGCAGCGGGGTAGGAGGGGGCGACACAGATACGCAGTATTTT. The encoded protein is CASSGVGGGDTDTQYF. The complete variable domain, with remaining parts taken from reference TRBV5-1 and TRBJ2-3, reads KAGVTQTPRYLIKTRGQQVTLSCSPISGHRSVSWYQQTPGQGLQFLFEYFSETQRNKGNFPGRFSGRQFSNSRSEMNVSTLELGDSALYLCASSGVGGGDTDTQYFGPGTRLTVL.

The V call is TRBV6-5, the J call TRBJ1-1; D not resolved. The CDR3 is made up of 15 amino acids. Between the trimmed V and J ends, which lost 6 bases and 4 bases, there was a span of 18 bases. Germline loops: CDR1 MNHEY, CDR2 SVGAGI. CDR3 region: CASSLRTGLITEAFF. CDR3 bases: TGTGCCAGCAGCCTCCGGACCGGACTGATCACTGAAGCTTTCTTT.

For this clone: One junction end disagrees with the germline gene, perhaps due to a read error. The rearrangement links TRBV6-5 to TRBJ1-5; 9 bases align to TRBD1. Germline CDR1 and CDR2: MNHEY and SVGAGI. The CDR3 length is 14 residues. The CDR3: CASRRTGAYQPQNF. The CDR3 coding sequence is TGTGCCAGCAGGAGGACAGGGGCGTATCAGCCCCAGAATTTT.

The chain employs TRBV30 and TRBJ2-1, with D maybe TRBD2 (6 bases). CDR1 is GTSNPN and CDR2 is SVGIG in the germline V gene (reference sequence). The CDR3 spans 14 residues. The V gene lost 2 bases and the J gene lost 0 bases, with 8 bases spanning the gap. For the CDR3, the DNA is TGTGCCTGGAGTCTAGCGAGCTCCTACAATGAGCAGTTCTTC. This encodes CAWSLASSYNEQFF.

This clone came up once. The gene calls are TRBV6-6 and TRBJ2-5; 7 bases are a match to TRBD2. The tail of the sequence fits TRBJ2-7 better, so the J call may be wrong. This CDR3 is 11 amino acids long. Germline assignment: CDR1 MNHNY and CDR2 SVGAGI (reference sequence). DNA of the CDR3: TGTGCCGGGGGGGGGTGGGACGAGCAGTACTTC. Amino acid sequence: CAGGGWDEQYF.

A word on this clone: A read error may produce the germline difference seen at one junction end. The V gene is TRBV15, the J gene TRBJ1-2, with D possibly matching TRBD1 (6 bases). Germline assignment: CDR1 LNHNV and CDR2 YYDKDF (reference sequence). The CDR3 is 18 amino acids. Here the CDR3 reads CATRSGSGSGAALYGYPF. The CDR3 nucleotides are TGTGCCACCAGAAGTGGATCCGGGTCAGGGGCCGCTCTCTATGGCTACCCCTTC.

This chain links TRBV5-4 with TRBJ2-7; 9 bases map to TRBD2. With 3 bases clipped from V and 2 bases from J, the junction kept 0 bases outside the gene matches. CDR1 and CDR2 from the germline V gene are SGHNT and YYREEE (reference sequence). This CDR3 region has 13 residues. CDR3 amino acids: CASSSSGAYEQYF. CDR3 DNA: TGTGCCAGCAGCTCTAGCGGGGCCTACGAGCAGTACTTC.

The chain combines TRBV6-5 with TRBJ2-7; D is uncertain. The germline V gene has CDR1 MNHEY and CDR2 SVGAGI. Trimming left V 2 bases short and J 1 base short, with 6 bases between. This CDR3 region has 13 residues. CDR3 residues: CASSYPGSYEQYF. As DNA, the CDR3 is TGTGCCAGCAGTTACCCCGGGTCCTACGAGCAGTACTTC.

In the case of this clone: Other nucleotide sequences from this sample produce the same CDR3. The V gene is TRBV25-1, the J gene TRBJ2-7; the match to TRBD1 covers 8 bases. The trim removed 4 bases at V and 2 bases at J, leaving 10 bases unmatched. Germline CDR1 and CDR2: MGHDK and SYGVNS. The CDR3 loop spans 16 amino acids. CDR3 loop: CASSATRTGRPYEQYF. The DNA of the CDR3 is TGTGCCAGCAGTGCCACTAGGACAGGGAGACCCTACGAGCAGTACTTC.

The rearrangement links TRBV6-1 to TRBJ1-4, with 10 nucleotides matching TRBD1. The J segment lost 6 bases and the V segment lost 3 bases, leaving 4 bases of the junction unmatched. This CDR3 is built from 15 residues. Germline CDR1 reads MNHNS; CDR2 reads SASEGT. The CDR3 coding sequence is TGTGCCAGCAGTGATACGGACAGGGGGGATGAAAAACTGTTTTTT. Translation gives CASSDTDRGDEKLFF.

CDR3 coding DNA: TGTGCCAGCAACCTCAACAGGGACAACTATGGCTACACCTTC. This codes for CASNLNRDNYGYTF. The rearrangement uses TRBV6-1 and TRBJ1-2; D might be TRBD1 (6 bases). The ends were cut back, 7 bases at V and 2 bases at J, with 14 bases in the middle. The CDR3 extends over 14 amino acids. Looked up from germline, CDR1 is MNHNS and CDR2 is SASEGT.

The chain has TRBV2 and TRBJ1-2; perhaps TRBD1 as D (6 bases). Germline V lookup: CDR1 SNHLY, CDR2 FYNNEI. Between the trimmed V and J ends, which lost 11 bases and 4 bases, there was a span of 20 bases. The CDR3 sequence is 14 residues long. The CDR3 sequence: CAGRAEAGAYGYTF. CDR3 bases: TGTGCCGGACGGGCTGAGGCAGGGGCCTATGGCTACACCTTC.

This clone has only a few counts. This CDR3 is CASRRTGTGIYEQYF. CDR3 nucleotides: TGTGCCAGCAGACGAACCGGGACAGGGATCTACGAGCAGTACTTC. The chain links TRBV27 to TRBJ2-7; 9 bases fit TRBD1. The CDR3 is made up of 15 amino acids. Germline CDR1 is MNHEY and CDR2 is SMNVEV (reference sequence). V shed 6 bases and J 3 bases; nucleotides not matched to a gene: 9.

CDR3 amino acids: CASSLRSEQFF. The CDR3 DNA sequence: TGTGCCAGCAGCTTACGTAGTGAGCAGTTCTTC. V gene TRBV13 combines with J gene TRBJ2-1; no clear D gene. The V and J ends lost 2 bases and 9 bases respectively, with 5 bases between them. This CDR3 has 11 residues. From germline, CDR1 is PRHDT and CDR2 FYEKMQ (reference sequence).

This clone appeared a few times. This chain links TRBV4-1 with TRBJ2-1; a possible D gene is TRBD1 (5 bases). V lost 1 base and J lost 5, with 12 bases in between. Germline CDR1 is MGHRA and CDR2 is YSYEKL. The CDR3 loop spans 15 amino acids. CDR3 amino acids: CASSQGQGRNNEQFF. The DNA of the CDR3 is TGCGCCAGCAGCCAAGGGCAGGGTCGGAACAATGAGCAGTTCTTC.

This clone occurred once. The chain recombines TRBV18 with TRBJ2-1; TRBD1 matches at 10 bases. Per the germline V gene, CDR1 is KGHSH and CDR2 is LQKENI. The ends lost 4 bases at V and 5 bases at J; junction bases unmatched: 8. The CDR3 contains 16 residues. CDR3 sequence reads: CASSQVGTGDDNEQFF. For the CDR3, the DNA is TGTGCCAGCTCACAAGTCGGGACAGGGGATGACAATGAGCAGTTCTTC.

The chain links TRBV9 to TRBJ2-1; TRBD2 is a possible D gene (6 bases). The CDR3 totals 13 residues. Germline-derived CDR1 and CDR2 are SGDLS and YYNGEE. With 1 base removed from V and 7 bases from J, the gap between germline ends came to 9 bases. The CDR3 loop is CASSVISGNEQFF. The CDR3 DNA reads TGTGCCAGCAGCGTAATAAGCGGGAATGAGCAGTTCTTC. Filled out from reference TRBV9 and TRBJ2-1, the complete variable domain reads DSGVTQTPKHLITATGQRVTLRCSPRSGDLSVYWYQQSLDQGLQFLIQYYNGEERAKGNILERFSAQQFPDLHSELNLSSLELGDSALYFCASSVISGNEQFFGPGTRLTVL.

The V gene is TRBV11-1, the J gene TRBJ2-1, with 11 bases that match TRBD2. Germline CDR1 reads SGHAT; CDR2 reads FQDESV (reference sequence). The CDR3 runs to 16 residues. Losses at the gene ends were 4 bases for V and 3 bases for J; bases not matched to a gene: 5. The CDR3 DNA follows: TGTGCCAGCAGCTCTATAGGACTAGCGGGCTACAATGAGCAGTTCTTC. Its translation: CASSSIGLAGYNEQFF.

This chain joins TRBV5-1 and TRBJ2-1; TRBD1 matches 7 bases. The CDR3 covers 13 residues. After removal of 4 bases from V and 3 bases from J, the junction contained 1 base not matched to a gene. Germline CDR1 reads SGHRS; CDR2 reads YFSETQ. Written as DNA, the CDR3 is TGCGCCAGCAGCAGGGACAGCTACAATGAGCAGTTCTTC. Translated, it gives CASSRDSYNEQFF.

The chain recombines TRBV6-1 with TRBJ1-2; D gene ambiguous. The CDR3 totals 13 residues. Trimming stripped 2 bases from V and 6 bases from J, with 10 bases between. The V gene's germline CDR1 is MNHNS and CDR2 SASEGT. The CDR3 sequence is CASSEYVSHGYTF. The DNA for the CDR3 is TGTGCCAGCAGTGAATATGTAAGCCATGGCTACACCTTC.

This chain joins TRBV7-2 and TRBJ2-1, with TRBD1 matching 9 bases. The CDR3 extends over 16 amino acids. V lost 5 bases, J lost 4 bases, and 9 bases stayed unmatched. Per the germline V gene, CDR1 is SGHTA and CDR2 is FQGNSA. CDR3 coding DNA: TGTGCCAGCAGCGGACGGGACAGGGTAAGATACAATGAGCAGTTCTTC. Its translation: CASSGRDRVRYNEQFF.

This clone showed up just a few times. The chain has TRBV7-6 and TRBJ2-7; the D gene is possibly TRBD1 (5 bases). CDR1 is SGHVS, CDR2 FNYEAQ, per germline. There are 16 residues in the CDR3. V lost 0 bases, J lost 0 bases, and 12 bases lay in between. The CDR3 loop reads CASSLADSVRSYEQYF. DNA of the CDR3: TGTGCCAGCAGCTTAGCTGACAGCGTTCGCTCCTACGAGCAGTACTTC.

The chain is built from TRBV27 and TRBJ1-6; TRBD1 aligns across 7 bases. V shed 1 base and J 4 bases; nucleotides not matched to a gene: 4. Germline loops: CDR1 MNHEY, CDR2 SMNVEV (reference sequence). CDR3 length: 16 amino acids. This chain's CDR3 is CASSLLQGVYNSPLHF. CDR3 coding DNA: TGTGCCAGCAGTTTATTGCAGGGGGTTTATAATTCACCCCTCCACTTT.

The chain couples TRBV5-4 to TRBJ2-5, with a weak D call TRBD1 (5 bases). The germline CDR1 and CDR2 sequences are SGHNT and YYREEE (reference sequence). This CDR3 is 13 amino acids long. Trimming stripped 0 bases from V and 4 bases from J, with 7 bases between. For the CDR3, the DNA is TGTGCCAGCAGCTTGGAAGGGGCAGAGACCCAGTACTTC. Translating it yields CASSLEGAETQYF. Full variable domain (remainder filled in from reference TRBV5-4 and TRBJ2-5): ETGVTQSPTHLIKTRGQQVTLRCSSQSGHNTVSWYQQALGQGPQFIFQYYREEENGRGNFPPRFSGLQFPNYSSELNVNALELDDSALYLCASSLEGAETQYFGPGTRLLVL.

The J gene is TRBJ2-1, the V gene TRBV10-1; 8 positions agree with TRBD1. Germline CDR1 WNHNN, CDR2 SYGVQD (reference sequence). The CDR3 contains 16 residues. With 3 bases clipped from V and 2 bases from J, the junction kept 6 bases outside the gene matches. The CDR3 here is CASSEIDRGTYNEQFF. The CDR3 nucleotides are TGCGCCAGCAGTGAAATAGACAGGGGAACCTACAATGAGCAGTTCTTC.